Listed below are T cell receptor beta chains from one sample, sequenced in a study of T-cell reconstitution after alpha-beta-depleted transplantation in children. TCRdb itself ran the PCR reads through MiXCR, one entry per CDR3 protein. The sample lists about 980,000 distinct CDR3 sequences, about 29% seen once, with over 25% in the top ten. Material: PBMCs, mostly from graft donor cells, obtained 360 days after TCRalphabeta/CD19-depleted stem cell transplant. The receptors shown here come from a boy younger than two who had a stem cell transplant for SCID, so the T cells may come from the graft donor. Each CDR3 is given with its conserved first and last residue. A D gene is named only where the DNA matches it firmly. Clone sizes are given selectively: once, few, many, or a class where the clone is expanded.

d_call	j_call	clone_size	v_call	cdr3_nt	cdr3_aa
TRBD2	TRBJ2-2	few	TRBV7-3	TGTGCCAGCAGCTTCCAAGCGGGGGGAAACACCGGGGAGCTGTTTTTT	CASSFQAGGNTGELFF
-	TRBJ1-1	-	TRBV12-3/TRBV12-4	TGTGCCAGCAGTTTGGAATCCAAACATCCTGAAGCTTTCTTT	CASSLESKHPEAFF
TRBD1	TRBJ2-2	few	TRBV24-1	TGTGCCACCAGTGATAAGGGGGCGTCGAGCTCCGGGGAGCTGTTTTTT	CATSDKGASSSGELFF
TRBD1	TRBJ2-7	-	TRBV5-1	TGCGCCAGCAGCTTGAAGGTACAGGGGTTTGGATACGAGCAGTACTTC	CASSLKVQGFGYEQYF
-	TRBJ2-1	-	TRBV5-6	TGTGCCAGCAGCTTGTTCGGGGGGCGAGACTACAATGAGCAGTTCTTC	CASSLFGGRDYNEQFF
-	TRBJ2-2	-	TRBV29-1	TGCAGCGTTGCGCAGGGCCACACCGGGGAGCTGTTTTTT	CSVAQGHTGELFF
-	TRBJ2-7	-	TRBV6-5	TGTGCCAGCAGCTTAACCCGGGACTTCGAGCAGTACTTC	CASSLTRDFEQYF
TRBD2	TRBJ2-5	-	TRBV2	TGTGCCAGCAGTCCAGGACTAGCGGGGACAATTCAAGAGACCCAGTACTTC	CASSPGLAGTIQETQYF
TRBD1	TRBJ2-7	few	TRBV29-1	TGCAGCGTTGGTGGGGCAGGGGGTCGGTACGAGCAGTACTTC	CSVGGAGGRYEQYF
TRBD2	TRBJ2-5	-	TRBV5-1	TGCGCCAGCAGCTCCGGACTAGCGGGGAAGGAAGAGACCCAGTACTTC	CASSSGLAGKEETQYF
-	TRBJ2-1	few	TRBV5-1	TGCGCCAGCAGTCGCCACTACAATGAGCAGTTCTTC	CASSRHYNEQFF
TRBD1	TRBJ2-5	few	TRBV4-3	TGCGCCAGCAGCCAAAGGGACAGGGGATATGGGGAGACCCAGTACTTC	CASSQRDRGYGETQYF
-	TRBJ1-2	-	TRBV28	TGTGCCAGCAGTTTATCCGGGAAGGGCTACACCTTC	CASSLSGKGYTF
-	TRBJ2-5	-	TRBV5-1	TGCGCCAGCAGCTTGGTGAGCGGCCAAGAGACCCAGTACTTC	CASSLVSGQETQYF
-	TRBJ1-3	few	TRBV20-1	TGCAGTGCTAGAGATCCCGGGTTAATGGGGGGAAACACCATATATTTT	CSARDPGLMGGNTIYF
-	TRBJ1-1	-	TRBV19	TGTGCCAGTAGCCCGACACCGAGGGGGACTGAAGCTTTCTTT	CASSPTPRGTEAFF
TRBD1	TRBJ2-4	once	TRBV6-1	TGTGCCAGCAGCCTGACAGGGTCCTTGAACATTCAGTACTTC	CASSLTGSLNIQYF
-	TRBJ2-3	few	TRBV20-1	TGCAGTGCTAGGGGGGATAGGCCGGCCGAGCGGGATACGCAGTATTTT	CSARGDRPAERDTQYF
-	TRBJ2-1	few	TRBV6-5	TGTGCCAGCAGTTACTGGCAGGGGATTGAGCAGTTCTTC	CASSYWQGIEQFF
-	TRBJ2-3	-	TRBV28	TGTGCCAGCAGTTTGTGGCTTTTTATTGGCACAGATACGCAGTATTTT	CASSLWLFIGTDTQYF
-	TRBJ1-2	few	TRBV21-1	TGTGCCAGCAGCCGGGGGGGGACCGATGGCTACACCTTC	CASSRGGTDGYTF
-	TRBJ2-5	few	TRBV25-1	TGTGCCAGCAGTGAAGGGGGAGAGACCCAGTACTTC	CASSEGGETQYF
-	TRBJ1-1	few	TRBV14	TGTGCCAGCAGCAATCGGGCTCGGGGCACTGAAGCTTTCTTT	CASSNRARGTEAFF
TRBD1	TRBJ2-7	many	TRBV5-1	TGCGCCAGCAGCTTGGAGACAGGGGGGTTCTACGAGCAGTACTTC	CASSLETGGFYEQYF
-	TRBJ2-3	-	TRBV20-1	TGCAGTGCTAGAGATTCGGCCACAGATACGCAGTATTTT	CSARDSATDTQYF
-	TRBJ2-3	-	TRBV5-1	TGCGCCAGCAGCTTGGCCATAAACCTGAACACAGATACGCAGTATTTT	CASSLAINLNTDTQYF
TRBD1	TRBJ2-5	few	TRBV12-3/TRBV12-4	TGTGCCAGCAGTGTGCCAGGGGGAGAGACCCAGTACTTC	CASSVPGGETQYF
-	TRBJ2-7	once	TRBV6-1	TGTGCCAGCAGGAAGGTGGCGTCAGGGGTTTACGAGCAGTACTTC	CASRKVASGVYEQYF
-	TRBJ2-7	-	TRBV5-1	TGCGCCAGCAGCTTGGGATATCGCTACGAGCAGTACTTC	CASSLGYRYEQYF
-	TRBJ2-7	few	TRBV12-3/TRBV12-4	TGTGCCAGCCTGGAGGCAGGGAGACCCTACGAGCAGTACTTC	CASLEAGRPYEQYF